The subject of this entry is one T cell receptor (beta chain). Antigen: not known. The data are from a study of regulatory T cells in long-lasting Graves disease. The CDR3 totals 13 residues. The V and J ends lost 2 bases and 2 bases respectively, with 7 bases between them. Combining iRepertoire HTBI primers with Arm-PCR of CDR3 regions, the authors built TCR beta libraries. TCRdb called the multiplex PCR reads again in MiXCR, with one record for every CDR3 protein. The sample has 500,000 to 700,000 distinct CDR3 sequences, approximately 29% seen once; the top ten hold 40% to 55%. The time point is: persistent/refractory GD, antithyroid drugs over 5 years with positive TRAb. RNA from PBMCs was the source of the TCR library. Study-wide results and limits: Preferential use of TRBV28, TRBJ1-2 and TRBJ2-5 was seen in persistent disease. Sampling was limited to peripheral blood rather than thyroid tissue. Having only a small sample size may have limited accuracy.

The chain is built from TRBV12-3 or TRBV12-4 and TRBJ2-7; D unresolved. The input for sequencing was peripheral blood mononuclear cells (PBMCs), taken when the disease was refractory, from a patient treated with antithyroid drugs. The sequence was collected from a female donor with Graves disease. The CDR3 is CASSLIPAYEQYF. The CDR3 DNA sequence: TGTGCCAGCAGTTTAATCCCAGCCTACGAGCAGTACTTC.